This paragraph covers one T cell receptor beta chain sequence. The CDR3 sequence is 12 residues long. The germline CDR1 and CDR2 sequences are MDHEN and SYDVKM. The ends were cut back, 5 bases at V and 7 bases at J, with 12 bases in the middle. TCRdb's table, derived via immunoSEQ multiplex PCR, lists solely in-frame clones and lacks some. The sample comprises 200,000 to 250,000 clones, 75% to 85% of which are singletons, and roughly 13% rests with the top ten. This entry belongs to a study of blood T cell repertoires in COVID-19. Turning to the study itself: Samples taken during acute and convalescent COVID-19 were collected in the United States, Italy and Spain.

The sequenced material came from peripheral blood. The clonotype originates from a human donor in a cohort sampled during active COVID-19. The chain uses TRBV28 and TRBJ2-7, with unresolved D. This CDR3 reads CASSPYSGEQYF. The CDR3 nucleotides read TGTGCCAGCAGTCCATACTCCGGGGAGCAGTACTTC.